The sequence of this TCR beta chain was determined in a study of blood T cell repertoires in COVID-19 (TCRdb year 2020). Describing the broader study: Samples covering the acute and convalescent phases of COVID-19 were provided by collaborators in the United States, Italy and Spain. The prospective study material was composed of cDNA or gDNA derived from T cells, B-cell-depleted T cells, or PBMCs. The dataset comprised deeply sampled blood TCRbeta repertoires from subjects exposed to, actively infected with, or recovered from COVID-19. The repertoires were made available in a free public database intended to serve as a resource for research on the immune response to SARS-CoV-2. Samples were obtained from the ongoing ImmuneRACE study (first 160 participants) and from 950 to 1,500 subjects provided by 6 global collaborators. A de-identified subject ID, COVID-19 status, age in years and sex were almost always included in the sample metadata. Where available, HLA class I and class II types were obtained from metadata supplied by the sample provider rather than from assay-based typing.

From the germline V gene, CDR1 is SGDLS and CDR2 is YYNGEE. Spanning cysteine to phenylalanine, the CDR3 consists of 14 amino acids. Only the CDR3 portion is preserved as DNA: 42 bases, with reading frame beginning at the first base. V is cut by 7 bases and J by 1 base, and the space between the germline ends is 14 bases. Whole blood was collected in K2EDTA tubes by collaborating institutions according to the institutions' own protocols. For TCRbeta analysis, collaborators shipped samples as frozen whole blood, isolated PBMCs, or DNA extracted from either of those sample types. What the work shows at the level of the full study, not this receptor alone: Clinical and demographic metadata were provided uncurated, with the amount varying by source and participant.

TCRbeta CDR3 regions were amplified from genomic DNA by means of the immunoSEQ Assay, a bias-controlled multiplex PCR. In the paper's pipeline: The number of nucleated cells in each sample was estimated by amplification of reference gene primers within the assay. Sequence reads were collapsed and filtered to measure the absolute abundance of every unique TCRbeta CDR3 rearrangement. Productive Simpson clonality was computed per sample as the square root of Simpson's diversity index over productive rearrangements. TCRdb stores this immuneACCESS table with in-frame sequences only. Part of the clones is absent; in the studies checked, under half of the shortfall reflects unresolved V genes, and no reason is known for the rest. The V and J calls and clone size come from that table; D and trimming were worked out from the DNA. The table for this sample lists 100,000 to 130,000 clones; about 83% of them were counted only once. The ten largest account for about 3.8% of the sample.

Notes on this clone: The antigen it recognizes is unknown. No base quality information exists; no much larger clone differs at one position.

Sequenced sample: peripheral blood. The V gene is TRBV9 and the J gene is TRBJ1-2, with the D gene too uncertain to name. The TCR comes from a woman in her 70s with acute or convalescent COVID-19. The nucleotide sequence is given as TGTGCCAGCGGACGGACGGGAATTAACTATGGCTACACCTTC. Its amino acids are CASGRTGINYGYTF.